What follows is one T cell receptor (beta chain) and its context. Its target is unknown. While unrecorded immune exposures were likely, the donors were nominally healthy when sampled. The data derive from a study of cytomegalovirus exposure and HLA in healthy donors. Germline CDR1 reads SGHTA; CDR2 reads FQGTGA. CDR3 length: 13 amino acids. V was clipped by 5 bases and J by 4 bases, with 11 bases between them. Amplification used 60 Vbeta primers and 13 Jbeta primers. Only in-frame clones appear in the TCRdb table, and some are missing; sequencing was by immunoSEQ multiplex PCR. Counted here are under 200,000 clones, around 76% occurring once; the ten biggest clones make up approximately 1.5%. Points from the study as a whole: Further analysis, carried out later, found HLA-associated TCR beta chains more clonally expanded than equally common other chains.

This sequence was found in a man aged 35 to 55 in good health and CMV-seronegative. The chain combines TRBV7-3 with TRBJ1-1; perhaps TRBD1 as D (5 bases). The sequenced sample was PBMCs. Here the CDR3 reads CASSPTGSTEAFF. Written as DNA, the CDR3 is TGTGCCAGCAGCCCAACAGGTAGCACTGAAGCTTTCTTT.